This section outlines one T cell receptor beta chain sequence together with its context. Germline V CDR1 and CDR2: SGHTA, FQGNSA. The CDR3 extends over 17 amino acids. V was trimmed by 1 base and J by 8 bases, leaving 21 bases between them. This sample is part of a study of molecular identifiers for immune sequencing clone quantification. TCRdb ran MiXCR on the PCR reads and lists one entry per CDR3 protein. Here the sample spans under 600,000 distinct CDR3 sequences, around 23% being singletons. The chain joins TRBV7-2 to TRBJ2-1, with D possibly matching TRBD2 (7 bases). This clonotype was sampled from a human donor in good health. Some libraries in this study had Jurkat cell RNA spiked in. The source material was naive CD8+ T cells from blood, with Jurkat cell RNA spiked in. Noted subset: FACS-sorted CD8+CD4-CCR7+CD45RA+ naive T cells. Written as DNA, the CDR3 is TGTGCCAGCAGCTTAGTCGGGGGGCCGAAAAGTTTTTATGAGCAGTTCTTC. The encoded protein is CASSLVGGPKSFYEQFF.